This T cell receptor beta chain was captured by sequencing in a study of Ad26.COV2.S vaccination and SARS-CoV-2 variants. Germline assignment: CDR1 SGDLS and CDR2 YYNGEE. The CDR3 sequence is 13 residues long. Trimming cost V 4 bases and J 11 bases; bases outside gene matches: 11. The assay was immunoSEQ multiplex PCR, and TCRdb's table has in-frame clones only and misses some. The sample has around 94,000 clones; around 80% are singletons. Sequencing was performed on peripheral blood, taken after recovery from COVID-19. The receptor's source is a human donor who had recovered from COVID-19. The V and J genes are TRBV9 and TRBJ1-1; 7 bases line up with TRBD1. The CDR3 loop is CASSQNHRGDAFF. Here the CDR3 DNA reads TGTGCCAGCAGCCAGAATCACAGGGGAGACGCTTTCTTT.